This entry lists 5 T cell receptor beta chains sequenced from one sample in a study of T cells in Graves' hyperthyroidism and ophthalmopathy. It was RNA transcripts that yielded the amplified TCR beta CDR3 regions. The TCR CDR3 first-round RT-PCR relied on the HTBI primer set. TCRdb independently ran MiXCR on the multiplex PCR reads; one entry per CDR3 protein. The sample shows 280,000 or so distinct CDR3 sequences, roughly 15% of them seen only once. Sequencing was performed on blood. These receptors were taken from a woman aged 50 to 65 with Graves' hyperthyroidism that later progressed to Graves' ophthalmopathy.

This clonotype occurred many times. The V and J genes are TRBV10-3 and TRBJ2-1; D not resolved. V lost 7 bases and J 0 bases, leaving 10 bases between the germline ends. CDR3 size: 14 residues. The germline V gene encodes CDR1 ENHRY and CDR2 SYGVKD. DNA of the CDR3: TGTGCCATCAAGGTTGCAGACTCCTACAATGAGCAGTTCTTC. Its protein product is CAIKVADSYNEQFF.

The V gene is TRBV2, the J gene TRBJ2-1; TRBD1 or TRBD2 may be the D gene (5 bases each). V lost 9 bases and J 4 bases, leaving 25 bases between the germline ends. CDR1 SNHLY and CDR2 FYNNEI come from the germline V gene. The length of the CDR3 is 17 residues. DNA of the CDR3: TGTGCCAGGGCTAGGCCCCCCGGGGACGGTGGATACAATGAGCAGTTCTTC. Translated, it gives CARARPPGDGGYNEQFF.

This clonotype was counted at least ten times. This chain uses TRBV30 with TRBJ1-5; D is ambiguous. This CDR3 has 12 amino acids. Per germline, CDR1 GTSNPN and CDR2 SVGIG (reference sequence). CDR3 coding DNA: TGTGCTTGGGGAGACAACAATCAGCCCCAGCATTTT. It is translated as CAWGDNNQPQHF.

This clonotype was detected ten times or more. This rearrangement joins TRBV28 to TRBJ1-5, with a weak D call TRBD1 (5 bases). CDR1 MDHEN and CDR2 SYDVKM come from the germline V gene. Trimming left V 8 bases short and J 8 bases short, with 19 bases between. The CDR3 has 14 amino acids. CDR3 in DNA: TGTGCCAGCGAATCTGGGGGTGTCTCGGAGCCCCAGCATTTT. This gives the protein CASESGGVSEPQHF. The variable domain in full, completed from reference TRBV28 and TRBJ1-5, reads DVKVTQSSRYLVKRTGEKVFLECVQDMDHENMFWYRQDPGLGLRLIYFSYDVKMKEKGDIPEGYSVSREKKERFSLILESASTNQTSMYLCASESGGVSEPQHFGDGTRLSIL.

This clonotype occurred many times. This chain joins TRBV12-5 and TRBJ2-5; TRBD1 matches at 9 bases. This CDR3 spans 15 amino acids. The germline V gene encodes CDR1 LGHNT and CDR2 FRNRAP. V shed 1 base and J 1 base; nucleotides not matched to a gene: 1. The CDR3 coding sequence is TGTGCTAGTGGTTTGGGGGACAGGGCCCAAGAGACCCAGTACTTC. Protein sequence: CASGLGDRAQETQYF.